This is a list of T cell receptor beta chains from one sample in a study of T cells in Graves' hyperthyroidism and ophthalmopathy. TCRdb recomputed calls from the multiplex PCR reads with MiXCR, one row per CDR3 protein. The top ten clones hold 26% of a sample with approximately 480,000 distinct CDR3 sequences, less than 25% of them seen once. Material for sequencing was blood. Every receptor here comes from a man between 18 and 35 years old with Graves' hyperthyroidism. CDR3s include the opening cysteine and the closing phenylalanine or tryptophan. The D gene is left open where the match is weak. Rows give clone size only sometimes, using once, few, many, or a class for an expanded clone.

NA | TRBJ2-7 | TRBV12-3/TRBV12-4 | TRBD1 | TGTGCCAGCACCTTGGGGGACAGGGGACTATCCTACGAGCAGTACTTC | CASTLGDRGLSYEQYF
many | TRBJ1-2 | TRBV28 | NA | TGTGCCAGCAGTCCACCCCTCAGGGAAGGGGGCTACACCTTC | CASSPPLREGGYTF
few | TRBJ2-1 | TRBV7-8 | TRBD1 | TGTGCCAGCAGCGTAACCGGGACAGGGATGGTAGACAATGAGCAGTTCTTC | CASSVTGTGMVDNEQFF
many | TRBJ1-1 | TRBV20-1 | TRBD1 | TGCAGTGCTAGAGTAAGGGGGACAGGCAATAATGAAGCTTTCTTT | CSARVRGTGNNEAFF
few | TRBJ2-2 | TRBV6-2/TRBV6-3 | TRBD1 | TGTGCCAGCAGTCCCGTCGGGACAGGGGCTGGGCATGGCGGGGAGCTGTTTTTT | CASSPVGTGAGHGGELFF
few | TRBJ1-2 | TRBV5-4 | NA | TGTGCCAGCAGCCCGGACCCTTCCTATGGCTACACCTTC | CASSPDPSYGYTF
few | TRBJ1-1 | TRBV7-9 | NA | TGTGCCAGCACCGATATACCGCGGCACACTGAAGCTTTCTTT | CASTDIPRHTEAFF
many | TRBJ2-5 | TRBV19 | NA | TGTGCCAGTAGTATGTCAGGGAGAGAGACCCAGTACTTC | CASSMSGRETQYF
many | TRBJ2-7 | TRBV27 | NA | TGTGCCAGCAGACCCCAAAACAGGCCCTACGAGCAGTACTTC | CASRPQNRPYEQYF
many | TRBJ1-1 | TRBV28 | TRBD1 | TGTGCCAGCAGTTTTCTTATCAGGGGGGGTGACACTGAAGCTTTCTTT | CASSFLIRGGDTEAFF
few | TRBJ1-1 | TRBV7-8 | NA | TGTGCCAGCAGCTTTCTTAACAGAGTGAACACTGAAGCTTTCTTT | CASSFLNRVNTEAFF
once | TRBJ1-2 | TRBV28 | TRBD1 | TGTGCCAGTTGGACAGGGAATTTCTATGGCTACACCTTC | CASWTGNFYGYTF
many | TRBJ1-5 | TRBV6-2/TRBV6-3 | NA | TGTGCCAGCAGCGGGGCCCTTCGGGATCAGCCCCAGCATTTT | CASSGALRDQPQHF
NA | TRBJ1-1 | TRBV30 | TRBD1 | TGTGCCTGGATATATGGACAGGGTGGAGGGGTCACTGAAGCTTTCTTT | CAWIYGQGGGVTEAFF
few | TRBJ2-7 | TRBV18 | TRBD2 | TGTGCCAGCTCACCCTCTGGGACTAGCGCTTCCTACGAGCAGTACTTC | CASSPSGTSASYEQYF
NA | TRBJ1-2 | TRBV6-1 | TRBD1 | TGTGCCAGCGGGGACAGGGCATATGGCTACACCTTC | CASGDRAYGYTF
many | TRBJ2-5 | TRBV28 | NA | TGTGCCAGCAGCCACGACAGGTGGGAAGAGACCCAGTACTTC | CASSHDRWEETQYF
few | TRBJ1-5 | TRBV19 | NA | TGTGCCAGTACGGGCGAAGGGATGACGCCCCAGCATTTT | CASTGEGMTPQHF
many | TRBJ1-5 | TRBV6-1 | NA | TGTGCCAGCAGTGAAGAACCCAAGGTCTGGCCCCAGCATTTT | CASSEEPKVWPQHF
few | TRBJ1-6 | TRBV6-5 | NA | TGTGCCAGCAGTTACTCGAACCCCGGACCCCTCCACTTT | CASSYSNPGPLHF
many | TRBJ1-3 | TRBV2 | NA | TGTGCCAGCAGTGAGGTTAAGGAACACACCATATATTTT | CASSEVKEHTIYF
NA | TRBJ2-2 | TRBV12-3/TRBV12-4 | TRBD1 | TGTGCCATCAAGCAGGGGGCGAACACCGGGGAGCTGTTTTTT | CAIKQGANTGELFF
NA | TRBJ1-3 | TRBV7-2 | NA | TGTGCCAGCAGCTTAATGGGATATGCTGGAAACACCATATATTTT | CASSLMGYAGNTIYF
NA | TRBJ1-2 | TRBV6-1 | TRBD1 | TGTGCCAGTCTGGACCGGGACAGCTATGGCTACACCTTC | CASLDRDSYGYTF
many | TRBJ1-6 | TRBV6-5 | NA | TGTGCCAGCAGTTACTCTACGGGGCAAGGATCACCCCTCCACTTT | CASSYSTGQGSPLHF
many | TRBJ1-5 | TRBV5-1 | NA | TGCGCCAGCAGCTTGGAGGGGGGGCCGCATCAGCCCCAGCATTTT | CASSLEGGPHQPQHF
many | TRBJ2-7 | TRBV6-2/TRBV6-3 | NA | TGTGCCAGCAGTTACGGGGGCCCGGGGCCGGAATCTCTCCCCCACGAGCAGTACTTC | CASSYGGPGPESLPHEQYF
many | TRBJ1-2 | TRBV12-3/TRBV12-4 | NA | TGTGCCAGCAGGTCATCCGTGGGACACCCTAACTATGGCTACACCTTC | CASRSSVGHPNYGYTF
many | TRBJ2-7 | TRBV6-5 | NA | TGTGCCAGCAGTTACGGCAGGGGGAGGTACGAGCAGTACTTC | CASSYGRGRYEQYF
many | TRBJ2-7 | TRBV6-1 | TRBD1 | TGTGCCAGCAGTAATTTACTGGGACAGGGGGTCTACGAGCAGTACTTC | CASSNLLGQGVYEQYF
many | TRBJ2-2 | TRBV7-2 | NA | TGTGCCAGCAGCTTATCCAGGATGAACACCGGGGAGCTGTTTTTT | CASSLSRMNTGELFF
few | TRBJ1-1 | TRBV11-2 | NA | TGTGCCAGCAGCTTCATTGGCCGTTATACAGAGCCGAACACTGAAGCTTTCTTT | CASSFIGRYTEPNTEAFF
few | TRBJ2-7 | TRBV6-1 | NA | TGTGCCAGCAGACGGGGTAGCGGCGACGAGCAGTACTTC | CASRRGSGDEQYF
many | TRBJ1-2 | TRBV28 | NA | TGTGCCAGCAGTCTCCCGACAGTTTACTGGGGTGGCTACACCTTC | CASSLPTVYWGGYTF
many | TRBJ2-2 | TRBV7-2 | NA | TGTGCCAGCAGCTTAGCGCGTGGGGGTGCCGGGGAGCTGTTTTTT | CASSLARGGAGELFF
many | TRBJ2-2 | TRBV28 | NA | TGTGCCAGCAGTTTAACCTTCTCCACCGGGGAGCTGTTTTTT | CASSLTFSTGELFF
many | TRBJ2-7 | TRBV6-1 | NA | TGTGCCAGCAGTGAATTAGGCCCCGGCTACGAGCAGTACTTC | CASSELGPGYEQYF
NA | TRBJ2-5 | TRBV6-5 | TRBD1 | TGTGCCAGCAGTTACACAGGGACAGGGAAAGAGACCCAGTACTTC | CASSYTGTGKETQYF
many | TRBJ2-5 | TRBV20-1 | TRBD2 | TGCAGTGCTACCTCTCTAGCGGGGCGGACCCAGTACTTC | CSATSLAGRTQYF
few | TRBJ2-7 | TRBV28 | NA | TGTGCCAGCAGCTCTTTAGAGGCAGGGGCCTACGAGCAGTACTTC | CASSSLEAGAYEQYF
NA | TRBJ2-2 | TRBV7-9 | NA | TGTGCCAGCAGCCTCATTGGCCGCACCGGGGAGCTGTTTTTT | CASSLIGRTGELFF
NA | TRBJ1-1 | TRBV20-1 | NA | TGCAGTGCTAGATCCCGGACAGAAGCTTTCTTT | CSARSRTEAFF
NA | TRBJ1-5 | TRBV19 | NA | TGTGCCAGTAAAGGACAGACTAGCAATCAGCCCCAGCATTTT | CASKGQTSNQPQHF
many | TRBJ2-7 | TRBV6-1 | NA | TGTGCCAGCACTCCAACAGGGGGGGGACCAACATACGAGCAGTACTTC | CASTPTGGGPTYEQYF
NA | TRBJ2-5 | TRBV4-2 | NA | TGTGCCAGCAGCCAAGATGAAGCGAGCGTAAGGGCCAGCGAGACCCAGTACTTC | CASSQDEASVRASETQYF
NA | TRBJ1-6 | TRBV7-9 | NA | TGTGCCAGCAGCTTAGTAGGCAGGGGCAATTCACCCCTCCACTTT | CASSLVGRGNSPLHF
NA | TRBJ2-7 | TRBV7-2 | NA | TGTGCCAGCAGCTTAGTTGTGGGGGCCTCCTACGAGCAGTACTTC | CASSLVVGASYEQYF
few | TRBJ1-6 | TRBV6-5 | NA | TGTGCCAGCAGTTACTCGGGGAATAGAAATTCACCCCTCCACTTT | CASSYSGNRNSPLHF
NA | TRBJ1-2 | TRBV20-1 | NA | TGCAGTGCTAAGACAGACAACTATGGCTACACCTTC | CSAKTDNYGYTF
few | TRBJ2-2 | TRBV10-3 | NA | TGTGCCATCAGTGGAGTAGGGACCGGGGAGCTGTTTTTT | CAISGVGTGELFF